This paragraph reports one TCR beta chain. It has no known antigen specificity. The record has no base qualities; no much larger clone is one base away. For sequencing of the TCRbeta CDR3 region, genomic DNA was extracted from the sorted cells. The immunoSEQ Assay was used for sequencing of TCRbeta CDR3 regions. TCRdb retrieved this table from immuneACCESS and kept in-frame rearrangements only. Not all clones are present; in checked studies, unresolved V genes account for under half, and no reason is known for the remainder. In all, the sample holds 80,000 to 90,000 clones, and about 86% of those were seen once. The ten largest clones capture roughly 1.9% of the sample. This sample was included in a study of OX40 agonist ivuxolimab in advanced cancers. Regarding the complete study: The costimulatory receptor OX40 (CD134) was targeted by ivuxolimab, a fully human IgG2 agonistic monoclonal antibody. Intravenous ivuxolimab was administered to patients every 2 weeks at six dose levels: 0.01, 0.1, 0.3, 1.5, 3 and 10 mg/kg. Among the roughly 52 dose-escalation patients, some 20 had hepatocellular carcinoma, around 15 melanoma, 9 renal cell carcinoma and 9 head and neck cancer. The dose-escalation cohort was 82.7% male with a mean age of approximately 60 years, ranging from about 20 to 80. Prior anti-PD-1, anti-PD-L1 or anti-CTLA-4 therapy was permitted, and checkpoint inhibitors had been received by around 39% of dose-escalation patients. Three dose-escalation patients achieved partial responses, one with hepatocellular carcinoma and two with cutaneous melanoma. Peripheral TCRbeta sequencing aimed to test whether ivuxolimab altered TCR sequence diversity and caused clonal T-cell expansion. The paper reports the monotherapy dose-escalation portion (N = 52 patients) of the phase I ivuxolimab trial.

Here is what the overall study found, with its caveats: Partial responders in the 0.1-3.0 mg/kg groups had among the lowest normalized peripheral clonal expansion, especially among CD8+ T cells. Low levels of normalized T-cell clonal expansion were also seen in some nonresponding patients. Which antigens the clonally expanded peripheral T cells were specific for was not determined. After ivuxolimab, expanded clones were on average more numerous among CD8+ T cells than among CD4+ T cells. At doses of 0.1 to 3.0 mg/kg, clonal expansion of both CD4+ and CD8+ T cells in blood was seen between baseline and week 6.

Patients with a history of autoimmune disease or receiving systemic immunosuppression were excluded from the trial. Peripheral blood for TCR sequencing was collected from all dose cohorts at baseline, on cycle 4 day 1, and on cycle 7 day 1. The samples were taken from a phase I, first-in-human, multicenter, open-label dose-escalation trial of ivuxolimab. Adults with locally advanced or metastatic melanoma, renal cell carcinoma, hepatocellular carcinoma or head and neck squamous cell carcinoma were enrolled in the trial. CD4+ and CD8+ T cells were sorted separately from peripheral blood before TCR sequencing. Sequences SGHRS (CDR1) and YFSETQ (CDR2) are obtained from the germline V gene. The CDR3 goes from the cysteine to the phenylalanine over 15 residues. Only CDR3 DNA is held: 45 bases, read in frame from base 1. Trimming removed 0 bases from V and 5 bases from J; the gene matches leave 8 bases unexplained.

This clonotype was sampled from an adult with an advanced solid tumor such as melanoma, head and neck, liver or kidney cancer. The material was CD4+ or CD8+ T cells sorted from blood, obtained in a trial of the OX40 agonist ivuxolimab. The sequence links TRBV5-1 to TRBJ2-7, with 7 central nucleotides matching TRBD2. The CDR3: CASSLAGREVNEQYF. The sequenced DNA: TGCGCCAGCAGCTTGGCAGGGAGGGAAGTGAACGAGCAGTACTTC.